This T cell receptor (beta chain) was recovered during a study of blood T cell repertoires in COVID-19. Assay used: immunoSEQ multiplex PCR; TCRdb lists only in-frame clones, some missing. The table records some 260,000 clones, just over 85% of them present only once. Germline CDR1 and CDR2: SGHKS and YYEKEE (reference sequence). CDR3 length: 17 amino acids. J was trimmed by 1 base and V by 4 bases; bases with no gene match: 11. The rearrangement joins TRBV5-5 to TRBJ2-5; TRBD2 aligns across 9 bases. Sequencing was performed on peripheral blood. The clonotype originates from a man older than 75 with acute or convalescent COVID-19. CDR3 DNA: TGTGCCAGCAGCCCTGGACTAGCGAGGGCCCCCCAAGAGACCCAGTACTTC. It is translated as CASSPGLARAPQETQYF.